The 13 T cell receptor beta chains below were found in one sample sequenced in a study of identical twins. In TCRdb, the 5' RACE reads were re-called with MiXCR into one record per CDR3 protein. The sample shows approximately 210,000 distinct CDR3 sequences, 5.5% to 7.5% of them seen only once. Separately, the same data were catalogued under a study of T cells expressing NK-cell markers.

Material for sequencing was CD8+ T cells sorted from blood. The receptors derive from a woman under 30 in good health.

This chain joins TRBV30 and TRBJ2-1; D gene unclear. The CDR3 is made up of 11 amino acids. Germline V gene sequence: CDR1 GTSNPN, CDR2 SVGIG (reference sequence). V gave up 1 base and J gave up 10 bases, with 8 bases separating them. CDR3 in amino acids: CAWSASWEQFF. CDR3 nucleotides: TGTGCCTGGAGTGCTTCTTGGGAGCAGTTCTTC.

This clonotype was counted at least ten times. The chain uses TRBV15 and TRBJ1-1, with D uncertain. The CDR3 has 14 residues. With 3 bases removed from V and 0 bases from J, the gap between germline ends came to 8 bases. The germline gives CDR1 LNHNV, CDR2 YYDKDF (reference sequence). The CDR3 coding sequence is TGTGCCACCAGCAGTGAGCCCATGAACACTGAAGCTTTCTTT. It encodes CATSSEPMNTEAFF.

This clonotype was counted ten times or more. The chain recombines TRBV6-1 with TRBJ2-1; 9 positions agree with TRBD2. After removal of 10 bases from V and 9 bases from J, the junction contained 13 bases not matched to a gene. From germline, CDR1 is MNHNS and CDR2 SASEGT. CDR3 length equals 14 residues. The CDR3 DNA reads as TGTGCCACCCGTCCGGGACTAGCTGAGGGTGAGCAGTTCTTC. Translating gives CATRPGLAEGEQFF.

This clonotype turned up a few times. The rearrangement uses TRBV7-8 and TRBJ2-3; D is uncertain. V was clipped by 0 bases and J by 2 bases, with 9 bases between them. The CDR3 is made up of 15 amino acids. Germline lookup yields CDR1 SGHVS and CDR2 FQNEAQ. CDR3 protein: CASSLAGRYTDTQYF. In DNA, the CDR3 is TGTGCCAGCAGCTTAGCAGGACGGTACACAGATACGCAGTATTTT.

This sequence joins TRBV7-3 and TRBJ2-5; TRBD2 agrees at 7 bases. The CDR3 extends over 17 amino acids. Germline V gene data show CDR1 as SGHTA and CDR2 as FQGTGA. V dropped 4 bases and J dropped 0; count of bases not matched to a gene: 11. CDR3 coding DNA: TGTGCCAGCAGCTCACACAAGGGAGGGCCGTACCAAGAGACCCAGTACTTC. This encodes CASSSHKGGPYQETQYF.

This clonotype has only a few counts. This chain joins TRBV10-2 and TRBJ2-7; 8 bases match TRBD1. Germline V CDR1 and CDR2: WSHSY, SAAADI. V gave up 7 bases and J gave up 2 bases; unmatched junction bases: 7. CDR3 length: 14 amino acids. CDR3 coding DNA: TGCGCCAGCATCAAGACAGGGGTTACCTACGAGCAGTACTTC. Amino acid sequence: CASIKTGVTYEQYF.

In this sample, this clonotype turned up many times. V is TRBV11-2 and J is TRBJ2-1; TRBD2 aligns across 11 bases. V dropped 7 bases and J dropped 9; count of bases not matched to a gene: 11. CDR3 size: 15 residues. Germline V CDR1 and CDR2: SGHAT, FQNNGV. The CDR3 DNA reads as TGTGCCAGCAATCTTGTAGCGGGGGGGCACAGTGAGCAGTTCTTC. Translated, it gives CASNLVAGGHSEQFF.

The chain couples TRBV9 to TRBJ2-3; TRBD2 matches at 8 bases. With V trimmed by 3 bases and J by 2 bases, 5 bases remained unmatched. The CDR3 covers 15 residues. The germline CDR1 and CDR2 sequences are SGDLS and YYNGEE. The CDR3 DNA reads TGTGCCAGCAGCGGAAGCGGGAGCGTCACAGATACGCAGTATTTT. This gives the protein CASSGSGSVTDTQYF. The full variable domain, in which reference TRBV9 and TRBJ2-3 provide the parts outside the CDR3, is DSGVTQTPKHLITATGQRVTLRCSPRSGDLSVYWYQQSLDQGLQFLIQYYNGEERAKGNILERFSAQQFPDLHSELNLSSLELGDSALYFCASSGSGSVTDTQYFGPGTRLTVL.

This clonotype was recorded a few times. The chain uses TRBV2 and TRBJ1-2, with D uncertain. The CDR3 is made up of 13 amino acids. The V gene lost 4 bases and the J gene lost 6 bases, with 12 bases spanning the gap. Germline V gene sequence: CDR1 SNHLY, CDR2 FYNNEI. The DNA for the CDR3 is TGTGCCAGCAGTGGAAGAGCGACGGATGGCTACACCTTC. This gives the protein CASSGRATDGYTF.

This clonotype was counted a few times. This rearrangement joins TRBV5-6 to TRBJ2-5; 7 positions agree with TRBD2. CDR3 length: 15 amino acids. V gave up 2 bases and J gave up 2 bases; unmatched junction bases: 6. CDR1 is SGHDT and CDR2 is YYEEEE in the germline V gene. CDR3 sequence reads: CASSLTAGVQETQYF. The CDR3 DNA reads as TGTGCCAGCAGCTTAACGGCGGGGGTGCAAGAGACCCAGTACTTC.

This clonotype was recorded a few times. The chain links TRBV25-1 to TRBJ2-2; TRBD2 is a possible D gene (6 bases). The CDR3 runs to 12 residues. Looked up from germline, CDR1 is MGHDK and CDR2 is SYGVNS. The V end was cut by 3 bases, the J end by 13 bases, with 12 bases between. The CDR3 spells CASSDGGFWLFF. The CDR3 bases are TGTGCCAGCAGTGATGGAGGGTTCTGGCTGTTTTTT.

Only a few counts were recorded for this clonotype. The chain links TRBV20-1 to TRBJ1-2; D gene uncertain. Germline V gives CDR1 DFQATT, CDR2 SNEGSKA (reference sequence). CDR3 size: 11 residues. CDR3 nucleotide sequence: TGCAGCGCTCCCGTGTTGTATGGCTACACCTTC. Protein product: CSAPVLYGYTF.

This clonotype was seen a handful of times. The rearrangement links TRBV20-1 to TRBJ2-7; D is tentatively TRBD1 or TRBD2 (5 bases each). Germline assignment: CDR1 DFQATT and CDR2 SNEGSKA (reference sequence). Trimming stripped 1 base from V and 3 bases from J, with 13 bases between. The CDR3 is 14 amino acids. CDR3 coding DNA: TGCAGTGCTAGAGTGGGGGACGGAGGCTACGAGCAGTACTTC. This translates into CSARVGDGGYEQYF.